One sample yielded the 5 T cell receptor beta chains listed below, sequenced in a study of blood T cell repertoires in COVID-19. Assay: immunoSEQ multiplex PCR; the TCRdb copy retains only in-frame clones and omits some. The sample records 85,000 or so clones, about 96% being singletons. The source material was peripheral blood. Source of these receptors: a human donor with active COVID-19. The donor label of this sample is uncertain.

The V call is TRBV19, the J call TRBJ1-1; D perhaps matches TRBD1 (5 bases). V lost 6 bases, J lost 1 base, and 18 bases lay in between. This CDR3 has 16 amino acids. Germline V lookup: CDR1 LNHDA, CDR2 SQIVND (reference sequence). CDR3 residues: CASSPGFRTTNTEAFF. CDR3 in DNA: TGTGCCAGTAGCCCGGGTTTTAGGACAACGAACACTGAAGCTTTCTTT.

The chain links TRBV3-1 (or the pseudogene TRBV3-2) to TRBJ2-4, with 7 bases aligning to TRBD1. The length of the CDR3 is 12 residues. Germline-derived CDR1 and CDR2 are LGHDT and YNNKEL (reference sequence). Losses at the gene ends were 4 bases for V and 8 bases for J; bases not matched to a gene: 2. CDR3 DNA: TGTGCCAGCAGCCCTGGGACAGACATTCAGTACTTC. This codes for CASSPGTDIQYF.

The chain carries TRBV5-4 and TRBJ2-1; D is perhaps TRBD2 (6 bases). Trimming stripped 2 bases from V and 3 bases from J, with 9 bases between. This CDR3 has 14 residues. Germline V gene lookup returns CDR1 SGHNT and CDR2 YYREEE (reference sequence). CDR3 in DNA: TGTGCCAGCAGCTTCGGGGGAATCTACAATGAGCAGTTCTTC. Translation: CASSFGGIYNEQFF.

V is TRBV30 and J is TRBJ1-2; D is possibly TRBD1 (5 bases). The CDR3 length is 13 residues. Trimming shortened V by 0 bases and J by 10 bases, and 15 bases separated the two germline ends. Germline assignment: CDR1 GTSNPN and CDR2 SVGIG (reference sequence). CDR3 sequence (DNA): TGTGCCTGGAGTGTAGGAGACAGCGAGTTCTACACCTTC. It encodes CAWSVGDSEFYTF.

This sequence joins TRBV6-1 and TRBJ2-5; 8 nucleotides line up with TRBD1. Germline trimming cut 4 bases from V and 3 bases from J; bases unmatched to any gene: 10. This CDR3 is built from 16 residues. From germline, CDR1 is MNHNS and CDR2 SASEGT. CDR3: CASSGPGDRRKETQYF. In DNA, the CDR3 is TGTGCCAGCAGTGGGCCGGGGGACAGGCGGAAAGAGACCCAGTACTTC.